This TCR beta chain stems from a study of cytomegalovirus exposure and HLA in healthy donors. The germline CDR1 and CDR2 sequences are LGHNT and FRNRAP. V lost 6 bases to trimming and J lost 2 bases; unmatched junction nucleotides: 7. The CDR3 is 15 amino acids. The study ran its PCR with 60 Vbeta and 13 Jbeta primers. Libraries were prepared by immunoSEQ multiplex PCR; TCRdb keeps only in-frame clonotypes and omits some of them. Among approximately 110,000 clones listed, around 80% were seen once. Details on this clone: Its antigen is not identified.

Findings and limits, study-wide: Associated with cytomegalovirus, according to the listing, were some 150 TCR beta chains. An analysis done earlier found most TCR beta V segments productive about 90% or about 30% of the time.

The chain is built from TRBV12-5 and TRBJ1-5, with 7 bases identical to TRBD1. The specimen sequenced was PBMCs. The sequence derives from a man in his forties or fifties in good health and CMV-seronegative. CDR3 loop: CASGPDREGNQPQHF. The CDR3 bases are TGTGCTAGTGGCCCTGACAGGGAGGGCAATCAGCCCCAGCATTTT.